The 2 T cell receptor beta chains presented below share a single source sample, sequenced in a study of T-cell memory formation after mild COVID-19. TCRdb re-derived calls from the 5' RACE reads in MiXCR, one entry per CDR3 protein. The table records around 340,000 distinct CDR3 sequences, around 20% of them present only once. The sequenced sample was PBMCs or a T cell subset sorted from them (not recorded which). These receptors came from an adult woman who had mild COVID-19 (a few samples of this study predate the infection). Cell type and time point are not known.

This chain joins TRBV12-3 or TRBV12-4 and TRBJ1-4; D is ambiguous. The CDR3 loop spans 14 amino acids. V was shortened by 5 bases and J by 8 bases, with 15 bases between the two germline ends. The DNA of the CDR3 is TGTGCCAGCAGTCGGAGTGACGGATACGAAAAACTGTTTTTT. It translates to CASSRSDGYEKLFF.

This chain joins TRBV4-1 and TRBJ2-7; 7 bases are shared with TRBD2. The V segment lost 0 bases and the J segment 6 bases; nucleotides outside the gene matches: 2. Germline V gene sequence: CDR1 MGHRA, CDR2 YSYEKL. This CDR3 contains 13 residues. CDR3 DNA sequence: TGCGCCAGCAGCCAAGAAGTAGCGGGCGAGCAGTACTTC. Translation gives CASSQEVAGEQYF.